Presented here are 27 T cell receptor beta chains from one specimen sequenced in a study of T cells in Graves' hyperthyroidism and ophthalmopathy. There were TCR beta CDR3 regions amplified from RNA transcripts. Researchers ran a first-round RT-PCR on the TCR CDR3 using the HTBI primer set. TCRdb reanalysed the multiplex PCR reads using MiXCR and keeps one entry per CDR3 protein. The sample has about 260,000 distinct CDR3 sequences; about 25% are singletons. Specimen: blood. These receptor sequences come from a man in his forties or fifties with Graves' hyperthyroidism that later progressed to Graves' ophthalmopathy.

This chain uses TRBV12-3 or TRBV12-4 with TRBJ1-2, with D possibly TRBD1 on 5 matching bases. V shed 6 bases and J shed 7 bases, with 15 bases lying between them. This CDR3 region has 13 residues. The CDR3 loop is CASSSGTDRGYTF. Here the CDR3 DNA reads TGTGCCAGCAGCTCCGGGACGGATCGTGGCTACACCTTC.

At least ten counts were recorded for this clonotype. V usage is TRBV7-2 and J usage is TRBJ2-7; no reliable D call. The CDR3 loop spans 14 amino acids. Germline V gene sequence: CDR1 SGHTA, CDR2 FQGNSA. V was trimmed by 5 bases and J by 2 bases, leaving 13 bases between them. The DNA for the CDR3 is TGTGCCAGCAGCCCCCGGGCAGTTACCTACGAGCAGTACTTC. It translates to CASSPRAVTYEQYF.

This clonotype occurred many times. The chain recombines TRBV6-2 or TRBV6-3 with TRBJ2-3; a possible D gene is TRBD2 (5 bases). The CDR3 contains 16 residues. Trimming left V 7 bases short and J 2 bases short, with 19 bases between. Looked up from germline, CDR1 is MNHEY and CDR2 is SVGEGT. CDR3 residues: CASTPRVAGPTDTQYF. CDR3 coding DNA: TGTGCCAGCACCCCTCGAGTTGCGGGCCCCACAGATACGCAGTATTTT.

The CDR3 sequence is CASSEVTAGSYEQYF. The CDR3 DNA is TGTGCCAGCAGTGAAGTCACAGCGGGGTCCTACGAGCAGTACTTC. The J gene is TRBJ2-7, the V gene TRBV6-1; 7 nucleotides align to TRBD2. The germline gives CDR1 MNHNS, CDR2 SASEGT. The CDR3 runs 15 residues. Trimming took 1 base from V and 1 from J; bases not matched to a gene: 4.

This sequence joins TRBV5-1 and TRBJ2-7; no firm D call. Germline V gene lookup returns CDR1 SGHRS and CDR2 YFSETQ. V lost 4 bases and J lost 2, with 16 bases in between. CDR3 size: 15 residues. The CDR3 sequence: CASSPPTDTPYEQYF. The DNA for the CDR3 is TGCGCCAGCAGCCCCCCAACCGACACCCCCTACGAGCAGTACTTC.

This clonotype showed up many times. The V call is TRBV6-5, the J call TRBJ1-3; D might be TRBD1 (5 bases). The CDR3 runs to 15 residues. The V gene lost 7 bases and the J gene lost 4 bases, with 17 bases spanning the gap. The germline V gene encodes CDR1 MNHEY and CDR2 SVGAGI. The CDR3 loop is CASTRLGTQGNTIYF. The CDR3 DNA is TGTGCCAGCACCCGGCTCGGGACGCAAGGAAACACCATATATTTT.

This clonotype was observed many times. The J gene is TRBJ1-6, the V gene TRBV12-3 or TRBV12-4; D perhaps matches TRBD1 (5 bases). The CDR3 covers 14 residues. Trimming stripped 4 bases from V and 5 bases from J, with 9 bases between. The CDR3 nucleotides read TGTGCCAGCAGTTGGGGGACCAATAATTCACCCCTCCACTTT. Translated, it gives CASSWGTNNSPLHF.

The table lists this clonotype with many counts. V usage is TRBV3-1 and J usage is TRBJ2-5; no definite D call. Trimming pared 6 bases from V and 6 bases from J, leaving 17 bases between. Germline V gene lookup returns CDR1 LGHDT and CDR2 YNNKEL (reference sequence). This CDR3 has 14 residues. The chain's CDR3 is CASRRMEGWKTQYF. The CDR3 DNA reads as TGTGCCAGCAGACGAATGGAAGGTTGGAAGACCCAGTACTTC.

A remark on this clonotype: One end of the junction is discordant with germline, which a read error may explain. V gene TRBV12-3 or TRBV12-4 combines with J gene TRBJ2-2; D is unresolved. The CDR3 covers 14 residues. The CDR3 DNA follows: TGTGCCAGCAGCTTAGCCACGATCACCGGGGAGCTGTTTTTT. It specifies CASSLATITGELFF.

In its sample, this clonotype was seen many times. This rearrangement joins TRBV6-1 to TRBJ1-2; perhaps TRBD1 as D (6 bases). V gave up 4 bases and J gave up 0 bases, with 6 bases separating them. Germline CDR1 and CDR2: MNHNS and SASEGT. The CDR3 loop spans 13 amino acids. As DNA, the CDR3 is TGTGCCAGCAGTGGACAGGCTAACTATGGCTACACCTTC. Amino acids: CASSGQANYGYTF.

The rearrangement uses TRBV3-1 and TRBJ2-1; weak D call: TRBD2 (6 bases). Germline CDR1 is LGHDT and CDR2 is YNNKEL (reference sequence). The CDR3 contains 12 residues. Trimming took off 4 bases at V and 9 bases at J, with 10 bases between the two ends. CDR3 coding DNA: TGTGCCAGCAGCCCCCAGGGACTTGAGCAGTTCTTC. Encoded protein: CASSPQGLEQFF.

The CDR3 DNA sequence: TGTGCCATCAGTGAGGGACAGGGCACTGAAGCTTTCTTT. This translates into CAISEGQGTEAFF. The chain uses TRBV10-3 and TRBJ1-1; 8 bases line up with TRBD1. There are 13 residues in the CDR3. Germline CDR1 and CDR2: ENHRY and SYGVKD. With V trimmed by 2 bases and J by 4 bases, 0 bases remained unmatched.

This clonotype appeared many times. The J gene is TRBJ1-2, the V gene TRBV20-1, with a weak D call TRBD1 (6 bases). CDR3 size: 13 residues. CDR1 DFQATT and CDR2 SNEGSKA come from the germline V gene (reference sequence). Deletions cut 4 bases from V and 5 bases from J, with 14 bases between. CDR3 in DNA: TGCAGTGCTAAGGACAGCCCGATGTATGGCTACACCTTC. This gives the protein CSAKDSPMYGYTF.

This clonotype was recorded at least ten times. The chain couples TRBV12-3 or TRBV12-4 to TRBJ2-2, with 8 bases that match TRBD2. The junction had 11 bases not matched to a gene; V was cut back by 7 bases and J by 7 bases. This CDR3 region has 15 residues. The CDR3 nucleotides read TGTGCCAGCAATACTCGTAGCGGGGTCGGCGGGGAGCTGTTTTTT. Residues: CASNTRSGVGGELFF.

This clonotype was seen repeatedly, ten times or more. The J gene is TRBJ1-1, the V gene TRBV2, with D possibly TRBD1 on 6 matching bases. Germline V lookup: CDR1 SNHLY, CDR2 FYNNEI. The CDR3 has 18 amino acids. Trimming removed 10 bases at V and 5 bases at J, with 32 bases between. This chain's CDR3 is CATPRGGQRTGYGTEAFF. The CDR3 bases are TGTGCCACCCCCCGAGGTGGCCAGAGAACAGGGTATGGGACTGAAGCTTTCTTT.

This clonotype was detected ten times or more. The V call is TRBV12-3 or TRBV12-4, the J call TRBJ2-5; no definite D call. This CDR3 is 13 amino acids long. V lost 2 bases and J 4 bases, leaving 8 bases between the germline ends. In DNA form, the CDR3 reads TGTGCCAGCAGTTTATTCGCAGGAGAGACCCAGTACTTC. The encoded protein is CASSLFAGETQYF.

This clonotype was seen more than once but under ten times. J is TRBJ2-7 and V is TRBV6-2 or TRBV6-3; 12 nucleotides align to TRBD2. The junction had 22 bases not matched to a gene; V was cut back by 7 bases and J by 3 bases. This CDR3 has 20 residues. Germline lookup yields CDR1 MNHEY and CDR2 SVGEGT. The CDR3 DNA reads TGTGCCAGCACCCAAGGAAGGGCCCTGCGGACTAGCGGGGCTAGCTACGAGCAGTACTTC. It yields the protein CASTQGRALRTSGASYEQYF.

In its sample, this clonotype was seen many times. The gene calls are TRBV4-1 and TRBJ2-7, with D possibly being TRBD1 (7 bases). CDR1 is MGHRA, CDR2 YSYEKL, per germline. Trimming cost V 3 bases and J 4 bases, with 13 bases left between them. This CDR3 is 14 amino acids long. The chain's CDR3 is CASSQRDSDYEQYF. The CDR3 nucleotides read TGCGCCAGCAGCCAGCGGGACAGTGATTACGAGCAGTACTTC.

J is TRBJ1-1 and V is TRBV11-2, with 7 positions matching TRBD1. CDR1 is SGHAT, CDR2 FQNNGV, per germline. The length of the CDR3 is 13 residues. V lost 3 bases and J lost 6; bases outside the gene matches: 4. In DNA, the CDR3 is TGTGCCAGCAGCTTTAGACAGGGACCTGAAGCTTTCTTT. Its protein product is CASSFRQGPEAFF.

The V and J genes are TRBV6-1 and TRBJ2-5; the match to TRBD2 covers 14 bases. The junction had 5 bases not matched to a gene; V was cut back by 6 bases and J by 5 bases. Germline lookup yields CDR1 MNHNS and CDR2 SASEGT. CDR3 length equals 15 residues. The CDR3 is CASRTSGRAAETQYF. The CDR3 nucleotides read TGTGCCAGCAGGACTAGCGGGAGGGCCGCGGAGACCCAGTACTTC.

In its sample, this clonotype was seen many times. This chain connects TRBV12-3 or TRBV12-4 to TRBJ2-2; no definite D call. The V end was cut by 6 bases, the J end by 1 base, with 6 bases between. The CDR3 has 13 residues. The CDR3 nucleotides are TGTGCCAGCAGACGACGGAACACCGGGGAGCTGTTTTTT. Protein sequence: CASRRRNTGELFF.

This clonotype was recorded at least ten times. CDR3 in amino acids: CASSYWSSGRITYEQYF. The CDR3 bases are TGTGCCAGCAGTTACTGGTCTAGCGGGAGAATCACCTACGAGCAGTACTTC. This sequence joins TRBV6-5 and TRBJ2-7, with TRBD2 matching over 10 bases. CDR3 length equals 17 residues. The V segment lost 1 base and the J segment 2 bases; nucleotides outside the gene matches: 8. Germline CDR1 and CDR2: MNHEY and SVGAGI.

This clonotype was picked up many times. The DNA of the CDR3 is TGCAGCGTCGGGACAGGGGTGGCCGAGCAGTACTTC. It yields the protein CSVGTGVAEQYF. The chain links TRBV29-1 to TRBJ2-7; TRBD1 agrees at 10 bases. Germline-derived CDR1 and CDR2 are SQVTM and ANQGSEA. This CDR3 spans 12 amino acids. With V trimmed by 6 bases and J by 6 bases, 5 bases remained unmatched.

The chain joins TRBV27 to TRBJ1-5; 7 bases match TRBD1. Germline lookup yields CDR1 MNHEY and CDR2 SMNVEV (reference sequence). The CDR3 has 14 amino acids. J was trimmed by 5 bases and V by 3 bases; bases with no gene match: 4. For the CDR3, the DNA is TGTGCCAGCAGTTTTGGGGACAGCCATCAGCCCCAGCATTTT. Protein sequence: CASSFGDSHQPQHF.

This clonotype has at least ten counts. The J gene is TRBJ1-2, the V gene TRBV6-5; TRBD1 aligns across 8 bases. Trimming cost V 7 bases and J 7 bases; bases outside gene matches: 11. The CDR3 covers 14 residues. Germline V lookup: CDR1 MNHEY, CDR2 SVGAGI. This chain's CDR3 is CASTSTGVSIGYTF. As DNA, the CDR3 is TGTGCCAGCACATCGACAGGGGTCTCGATTGGCTACACCTTC.

This clonotype was seen many times. The rearrangement joins TRBV6-1 to TRBJ2-2; no clear D. Looked up from germline, CDR1 is MNHNS and CDR2 is SASEGT. Trimming pared 8 bases from V and 6 bases from J, leaving 16 bases between. This CDR3 spans 14 amino acids. In DNA, the CDR3 is TGTGCCAGCCCAGCAGGTTTCTTCGCCGGGGAGCTGTTTTTT. It translates to CASPAGFFAGELFF.

This chain links TRBV29-1 with TRBJ1-1; D is undetermined. V was trimmed by 7 bases and J by 1 base, leaving 10 bases between them. CDR1 is SQVTM, CDR2 ANQGSEA, per germline. The CDR3 loop spans 12 amino acids. The DNA of the CDR3 is TGCAGCGGGGAGGCAGAGAACACTGAAGCTTTCTTT. Its protein is CSGEAENTEAFF.